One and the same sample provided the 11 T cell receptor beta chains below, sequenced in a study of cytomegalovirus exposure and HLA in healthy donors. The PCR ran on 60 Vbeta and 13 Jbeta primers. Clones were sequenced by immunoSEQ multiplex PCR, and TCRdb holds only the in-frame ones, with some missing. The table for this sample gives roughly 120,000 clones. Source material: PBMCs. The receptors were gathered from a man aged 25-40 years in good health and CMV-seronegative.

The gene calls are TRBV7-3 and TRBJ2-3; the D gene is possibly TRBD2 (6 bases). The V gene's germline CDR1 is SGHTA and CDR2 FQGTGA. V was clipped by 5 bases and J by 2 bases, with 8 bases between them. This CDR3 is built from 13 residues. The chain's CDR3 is CASSKLATDTQYF. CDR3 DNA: TGTGCCAGCAGCAAACTAGCCACAGATACGCAGTATTTT.

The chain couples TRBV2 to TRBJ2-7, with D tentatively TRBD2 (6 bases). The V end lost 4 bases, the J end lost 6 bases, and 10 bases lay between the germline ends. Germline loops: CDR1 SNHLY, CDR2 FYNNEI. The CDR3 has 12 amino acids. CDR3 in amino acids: CASSVWGGEQYF. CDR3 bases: TGTGCCAGCAGTGTTTGGGGAGGCGAGCAGTACTTC.

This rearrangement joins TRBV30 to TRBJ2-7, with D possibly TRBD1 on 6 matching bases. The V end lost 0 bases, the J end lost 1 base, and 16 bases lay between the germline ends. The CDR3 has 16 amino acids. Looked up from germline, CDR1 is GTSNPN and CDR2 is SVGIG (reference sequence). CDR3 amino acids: CAWSVPPGVGSYEQYF. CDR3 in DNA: TGTGCCTGGAGTGTACCCCCAGGGGTGGGTTCCTACGAGCAGTACTTC.

CDR3 DNA sequence: TGTGCCAGCAGTTCGGACAACCCAACTAATGAAAAACTGTTTTTT. Its protein product is CASSSDNPTNEKLFF. The gene calls are TRBV28 and TRBJ1-4, with D perhaps TRBD1 (5 bases). This CDR3 contains 15 residues. V was pared by 4 bases and J by 0 bases, with 9 bases between. Germline CDR1 MDHEN, CDR2 SYDVKM.

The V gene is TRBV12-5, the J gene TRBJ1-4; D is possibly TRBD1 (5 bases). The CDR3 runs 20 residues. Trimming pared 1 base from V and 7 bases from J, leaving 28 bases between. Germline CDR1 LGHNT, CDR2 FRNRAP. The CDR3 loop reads CASGLAPQGRNWGLAEKLFF. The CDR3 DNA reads TGTGCTAGTGGTTTGGCCCCCCAGGGCCGGAATTGGGGACTGGCTGAAAAACTGTTTTTT. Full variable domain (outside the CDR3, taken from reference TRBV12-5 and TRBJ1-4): DARVTQTPRHKVTEMGQEVTMRCQPILGHNTVFWYRQTMMQGLELLAYFRNRAPLDDSGMPKDRFSAEMPDATLATLKIQPSEPRDSAVYFCASGLAPQGRNWGLAEKLFFGSGTQLSVL.

The CDR3 DNA sequence: TGTGCCAGCAGTGGGACCGGGACAGCCCAAGAGACCCAGTACTTC. Translated, it gives CASSGTGTAQETQYF. The chain is built from TRBV2 and TRBJ2-5; 7 positions match TRBD1. The CDR3 has 15 residues. Germline assignment: CDR1 SNHLY and CDR2 FYNNEI. After removal of 4 bases from V and 1 base from J, the junction contained 6 bases not matched to a gene. Full variable domain (rest looked up from reference TRBV2 and TRBJ2-5): EPEVTQTPSHQVTQMGQEVILRCVPISNHLYFYWYRQILGQKVEFLVSFYNNEISEKSEIFDDQFSVERPDGSNFTLKIRSTKLEDSAMYFCASSGTGTAQETQYFGPGTRLLVL.

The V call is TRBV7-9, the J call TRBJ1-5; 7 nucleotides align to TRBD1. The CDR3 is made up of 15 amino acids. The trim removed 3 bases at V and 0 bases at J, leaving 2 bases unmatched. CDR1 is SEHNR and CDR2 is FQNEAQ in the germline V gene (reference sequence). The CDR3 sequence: CASSLGDSSNQPQHF. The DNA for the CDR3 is TGTGCCAGCAGCTTGGGGGACAGTAGCAATCAGCCCCAGCATTTT.

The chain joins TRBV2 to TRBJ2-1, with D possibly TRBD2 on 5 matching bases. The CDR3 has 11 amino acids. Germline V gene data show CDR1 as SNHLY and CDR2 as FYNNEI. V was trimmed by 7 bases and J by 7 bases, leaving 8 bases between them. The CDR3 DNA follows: TGTGCCAGCAAGGACTCGAATGAGCAGTTCTTC. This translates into CASKDSNEQFF.

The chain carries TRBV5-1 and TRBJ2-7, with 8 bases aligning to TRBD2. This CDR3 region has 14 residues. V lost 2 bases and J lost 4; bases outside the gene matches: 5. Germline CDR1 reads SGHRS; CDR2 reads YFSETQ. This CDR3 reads CASSLGSGAYEQYF. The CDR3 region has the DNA TGCGCCAGCAGCTTAGGTAGCGGGGCTTACGAGCAGTACTTC.

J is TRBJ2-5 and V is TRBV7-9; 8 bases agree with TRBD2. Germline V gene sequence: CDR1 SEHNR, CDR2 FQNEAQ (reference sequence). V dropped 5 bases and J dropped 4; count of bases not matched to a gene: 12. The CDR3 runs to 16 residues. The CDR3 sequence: CASSPFRGGARETQYF. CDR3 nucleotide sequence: TGTGCCAGCAGCCCCTTTCGGGGGGGGGCGAGAGAGACCCAGTACTTC.

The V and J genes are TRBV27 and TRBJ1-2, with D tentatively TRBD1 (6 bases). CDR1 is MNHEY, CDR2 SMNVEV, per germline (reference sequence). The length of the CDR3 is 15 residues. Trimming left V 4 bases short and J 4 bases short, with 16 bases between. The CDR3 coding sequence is TGTGCCAGCAGTTCCCTGGGGGGGCAAGCCTATGGCTACACCTTC. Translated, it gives CASSSLGGQAYGYTF.